This T cell receptor (beta chain) was observed in a study of metastatic and nonmetastatic thyroid tumors. Prior to thyroid surgery, none of the patients had received any treatment. MiXCR reprocessed the PCR reads for TCRdb. The sample shows about 40,000 clones, around 16% of them seen only once. The germline V and J ends were trimmed by 2 bases and 3 bases, with 15 bases remaining between them. The CDR3 has 16 amino acids. Germline-derived CDR1 and CDR2 are MNHEY and SVGAGI. The chain joins TRBV6-5 to TRBJ2-3, with D unclear. The sequencing sample was made of tumor tissue. The sequence derives from a female donor with papillary thyroid cancer or a benign thyroid nodule (not recorded which). Some clones in this sample may be carry-over from other donors' samples. Here the CDR3 DNA reads TGTGCCAGCAGTTACGTCCATCTGGGGAAGACAGATACGCAGTATTTT. This codes for CASSYVHLGKTDTQYF.